This entry describes one TCR beta chain. Its specificity is unknown. Use of 60 Vbeta and 13 Jbeta primers characterized the PCR. The protocol was immunoSEQ multiplex PCR, while the TCRdb copy is restricted to in-frame clones and leaves out a portion. The table has about 70,000 clones, approximately 78% seen once. The entry originates in a study of cytomegalovirus exposure and HLA in healthy donors. Study-level points and caveats: A later analysis showed TCR association rates differing by HLA locus, peaking at DRB1 and lowest at HLA-C. Whilst most TCR sequences proved rare, a subset of public TCRs occurred across many donors. TCR beta sequences reportedly predicted the HLA-A and HLA-B alleles of most subjects accurately. Available immune exposure information was restricted to CMV serostatus only.

Per germline, CDR1 DFQATT and CDR2 SNEGSKA (reference sequence). V lost 4 bases to trimming and J lost 10 bases, with 11 bases between them. The CDR3 spans 11 residues. The rearrangement joins TRBV20-1 to TRBJ2-1, with D possibly being TRBD2 (5 bases). The TCR originated in a girl between 10 and 17 years old in good health and CMV-seropositive. The sequenced material came from PBMCs. DNA of the CDR3: TGCAGTGCTACCCGGACTGGGGAGCAGTTCTTC. It translates to CSATRTGEQFF.